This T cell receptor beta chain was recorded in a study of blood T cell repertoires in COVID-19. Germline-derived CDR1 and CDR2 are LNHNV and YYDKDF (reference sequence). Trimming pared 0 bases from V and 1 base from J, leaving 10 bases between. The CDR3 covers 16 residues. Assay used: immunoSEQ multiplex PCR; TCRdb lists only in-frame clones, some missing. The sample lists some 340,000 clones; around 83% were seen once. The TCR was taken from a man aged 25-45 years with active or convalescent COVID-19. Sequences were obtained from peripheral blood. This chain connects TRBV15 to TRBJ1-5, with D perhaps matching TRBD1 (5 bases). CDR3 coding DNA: TGTGCCACCAGCAGAGAAAGGGGTGTGAGCAATCAGCCCCAGCATTTT. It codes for CATSRERGVSNQPQHF.